Listed here are 5 T cell receptor beta chains from one sample, sequenced in a study of PD-L1 blockade in urothelial cancer. The time point is: pretreatment peripheral blood. The protocol was immunoSEQ multiplex PCR, while the TCRdb copy is restricted to in-frame clones and leaves out a portion. There are about 52,000 clones in the sample; about 80% occur only once, and 1% to 1.5% lies in the top ten. Sequences were derived from PBMCs, sampled around atezolizumab (anti-PD-L1) treatment. The receptors derive from a middle-aged man with urothelial cancer.

The J gene is TRBJ1-5, the V gene TRBV10-2, with 11 nucleotides matching TRBD1. V was pared by 11 bases and J by 6 bases, with 6 bases of the junction left unmatched. CDR3 size: 13 residues. Per the germline V gene, CDR1 is WSHSY and CDR2 is SAAADI. CDR3 loop: CACGQGAFQPQHF. DNA for the CDR3: TGCGCCTGCGGACAGGGGGCCTTTCAGCCCCAGCATTTT.

The genes are TRBV30 and TRBJ2-1; weak D call: TRBD2 (6 bases). Germline assignment: CDR1 GTSNPN and CDR2 SVGIG (reference sequence). Trimming stripped 3 bases from V and 3 bases from J, with 15 bases between. The CDR3 has 15 residues. The CDR3 is CAWSPFGSIYNEQFF. The CDR3 nucleotides are TGTGCCTGGAGCCCTTTCGGGAGCATCTACAATGAGCAGTTCTTC. Complete variable domain (other parts from reference TRBV30 and TRBJ2-1): SQTIHQWPATLVQPVGSPLSLECTVEGTSNPNLYWYRQAAGRGLQLLFYSVGIGQISSEVPQNLSASRPQDRQFILSSKKLLLSDSGFYLCAWSPFGSIYNEQFFGPGTRLTVL.

This clone has just a few counts. The chain couples TRBV7-2 to TRBJ2-2; TRBD1 might be the D (5 bases). The germline V gene has CDR1 SGHTA and CDR2 FQGNSA. This CDR3 comprises 16 residues. Trimming removed 2 bases at V and 5 bases at J, with 15 bases between. CDR3 bases: TGTGCCAGCAGCTTATTGGCCAGGGTTGGAACCGGGGAGCTGTTTTTT. This sequence encodes CASSLLARVGTGELFF.

The chain has TRBV19 and TRBJ2-7, with 8 bases fitting TRBD2. Per germline, CDR1 LNHDA and CDR2 SQIVND (reference sequence). This CDR3 has 12 amino acids. Unmatched junction bases numbered 4, after V lost 6 bases and J lost 6 bases. This CDR3 is CASSPTSGEQYF. The CDR3 DNA reads TGTGCCAGTAGCCCTACTAGCGGCGAGCAGTACTTC. The whole variable domain, remainder taken from reference TRBV19 and TRBJ2-7, is DGGITQSPKYLFRKEGQNVTLSCEQNLNHDAMYWYRQDPGQGLRLIYYSQIVNDFQKGDIAEGYSVSREKKESFPLTVTSAQKNPTAFYLCASSPTSGEQYFGPGTRLTVT.

This chain connects TRBV6-6 to TRBJ1-5; possibly TRBD1 for D (5 bases). The CDR3 has 15 residues. Germline values: CDR1 MNHNY, CDR2 SVGAGI (reference sequence). V shed 7 bases and J shed 5 bases, with 18 bases lying between them. The CDR3 DNA follows: TGTGCCAGCAACACGAGGAGACAGTTTGATCAGCCCCAGCATTTT. The encoded protein is CASNTRRQFDQPQHF.